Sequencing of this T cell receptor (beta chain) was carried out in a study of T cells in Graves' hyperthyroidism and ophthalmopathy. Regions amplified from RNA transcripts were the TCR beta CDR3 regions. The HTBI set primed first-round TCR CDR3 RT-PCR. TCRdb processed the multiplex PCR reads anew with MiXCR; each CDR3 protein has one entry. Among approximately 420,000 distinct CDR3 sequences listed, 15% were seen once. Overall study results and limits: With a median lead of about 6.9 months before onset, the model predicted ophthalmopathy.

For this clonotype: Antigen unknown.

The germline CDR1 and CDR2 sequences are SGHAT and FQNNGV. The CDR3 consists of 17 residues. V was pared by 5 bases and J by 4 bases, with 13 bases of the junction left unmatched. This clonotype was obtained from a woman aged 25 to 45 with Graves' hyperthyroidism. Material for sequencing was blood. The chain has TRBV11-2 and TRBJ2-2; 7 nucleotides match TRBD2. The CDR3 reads CASSLPGMGGSTGELFF. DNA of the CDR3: TGTGCCAGCAGCCTCCCCGGGATGGGAGGGAGCACCGGGGAGCTGTTTTTT.